This passage covers 10 T cell receptor beta chains from one sample sequenced in a study of memory CD4+ T cells and cytomegalovirus serostatus. The sort gate was single viable CD3+CD4+CD8-CD45RO+ cells for memory CD4+ T cells. The assay was immunoSEQ multiplex PCR, and TCRdb's table has in-frame clones only and misses some. Of under 75,000 clones in the sample, around 80% were seen once. Sequencing was performed on memory CD4+ T cells from blood. These receptors were collected from an adult in good health and CMV-seronegative. Some clones in this sample may be carry-over from other donors' samples.

A single count supports this clone. The chain recombines TRBV5-4 with TRBJ2-3, with 8 nucleotides matching TRBD1. The V and J ends lost 3 bases and 2 bases, in that order; junction bases with no gene match: 5. The CDR3 runs to 15 residues. Germline loops: CDR1 SGHNT, CDR2 YYREEE (reference sequence). Here the CDR3 reads CASSSAGGLTDTQYF. CDR3 nucleotide sequence: TGTGCCAGCAGCTCTGCAGGGGGCCTCACAGATACGCAGTATTTT.

The chain couples TRBV5-1 to TRBJ2-7; D unclear. Germline loops: CDR1 SGHRS, CDR2 YFSETQ. Trimming shortened V by 4 bases and J by 6 bases, and 17 bases separated the two germline ends. The CDR3 is made up of 14 amino acids. CDR3 loop: CASSLPAPMGEQYF. The CDR3 DNA sequence: TGCGCCAGCAGCCTACCAGCCCCTATGGGCGAGCAGTACTTC.

J is TRBJ2-1 and V is TRBV7-9; TRBD2 agrees at 9 bases. Germline CDR1 and CDR2: SEHNR and FQNEAQ (reference sequence). The trim removed 0 bases at V and 5 bases at J, leaving 11 bases unmatched. The CDR3 is made up of 18 amino acids. CDR3 nucleotide sequence: TGTGCCAGCAGCTTAGCGCACGTTGACCTAGCGGGACACAATGAGCAGTTCTTC. It specifies CASSLAHVDLAGHNEQFF.

The chain has TRBV19 and TRBJ2-2, with no clear D. The length of the CDR3 is 14 residues. Trimming pared 3 bases from V and 4 bases from J, leaving 9 bases between. Germline-derived CDR1 and CDR2 are LNHDA and SQIVND (reference sequence). This chain's CDR3 is CASSMWASTGELFF. The CDR3 coding sequence is TGTGCCAGTAGTATGTGGGCTAGCACCGGGGAGCTGTTTTTT.

The CDR3 bases are TGTGCCAGCTCACCACAGCCGATTTTGGGGGAAAAACTGTTTTTT. As protein: CASSPQPILGEKLFF. The chain has TRBV18 and TRBJ1-4; D remains ambiguous. Germline CDR1 and CDR2: KGHSH and LQKENI. Trimming pared 1 base from V and 8 bases from J, leaving 14 bases between. The CDR3 is 15 residues long.

The CDR3 spells CASSQALLGTGNGYTF. CDR3 in DNA: TGTGCCAGCAGCCAAGCTCTCTTGGGGACAGGGAATGGCTACACCTTC. The chain links TRBV14 to TRBJ1-2, with 9 bases matching TRBD1. Germline V gene sequence: CDR1 SGHDN, CDR2 FVKESK. The CDR3 has 16 amino acids. Germline trimming cut 1 base from V and 6 bases from J; bases unmatched to any gene: 9.

The chain combines TRBV18 with TRBJ1-2, with 9 positions matching TRBD1. Per the germline V gene, CDR1 is KGHSH and CDR2 is LQKENI. This CDR3 has 17 amino acids. The V and J ends lost 1 base and 4 bases, in that order; junction bases with no gene match: 10. The CDR3 nucleotides are TGTGCCAGCTCACCACAGGGCCAGGGACAGGGAGCCTATGGCTACACCTTC. Translated, it gives CASSPQGQGQGAYGYTF.

The chain uses TRBV2 and TRBJ2-2; D possibly corresponds to TRBD2 (6 bases). Trimming cost V 2 bases and J 7 bases, with 8 bases left between them. The germline CDR1 and CDR2 sequences are SNHLY and FYNNEI. The CDR3 spans 13 residues. The CDR3 coding sequence is TGTGCCAGCAGTGAATGGGGAGGCGGGGAGCTGTTTTTT. It translates to CASSEWGGGELFF.

This sequence joins TRBV2 and TRBJ1-1; 7 bases map to TRBD1. This CDR3 region has 15 residues. Germline CDR1 reads SNHLY; CDR2 reads FYNNEI. V shed 5 bases, J shed 4 bases, and the junction held 10 bases outside the gene matches. The CDR3 here is CASSFYTGAGTEAFF. The CDR3 DNA follows: TGTGCCAGCAGTTTCTACACAGGGGCAGGCACTGAAGCTTTCTTT.

This clone was picked up a small number of times. The chain is built from TRBV18 and TRBJ2-1; unclear D gene. The germline gives CDR1 KGHSH, CDR2 LQKENI. The CDR3 is made up of 11 amino acids. Trimming pared 4 bases from V and 8 bases from J, leaving 6 bases between. CDR3 DNA: TGTGCCAGCTCACATAGGGATGAGCAGTTCTTC. Encoded protein: CASSHRDEQFF.